The rows below give T cell receptor beta chains drawn from one sample of a study of T cell repertoires in cytomegalovirus infection. MiXCR, run by TCRdb on the reads, gives a single entry per CDR3 protein. Found here are 90,000 to 130,000 distinct CDR3 sequences, about a tenth of them singletons; the top ten hold around 33%. Their target antigens are unknown. What was sequenced was PBMCs, sequenced either directly or after in vitro stimulation (not recorded which). The receptors come from a human donor in good health (CMV status not recorded). Some clones in this sample may be carry-over from other donors' samples. Both conserved end residues are part of each CDR3. D genes are given only for firm matches.

j_call,v_call,d_call,cdr3_aa
TRBJ2-7,TRBV12-3/TRBV12-4,.,CASSPATRYKQYF
TRBJ2-1,TRBV7-2,TRBD2,CASSLDSGSRNEQFF
TRBJ2-7,TRBV4-1,.,CASSQEAGALTYEQYF
TRBJ2-1,TRBV20-1,.,CSARGLGISYNEQFF
TRBJ2-3,TRBV7-2,.,CASSLAGRLGVGTDTQYF
TRBJ1-1,TRBV12-3/TRBV12-4,.,CASSLQEGTEAFF
TRBJ2-1,TRBV7-9,TRBD2,CASSTTPRLAGARNEQFF
TRBJ2-1,TRBV15,TRBD2,CATSRPPGLAGSYATYNEQFF
TRBJ1-5,TRBV5-6,.,CASSLEGGIKPQHF
TRBJ1-4,TRBV6-5,.,CASSRDKIKLFF
TRBJ2-1,TRBV28,TRBD1,CASSFVAPGQSTGSYNEQFF
TRBJ1-5,TRBV6-1,.,CASSEARGSSNQPQHF
TRBJ2-7,TRBV2,TRBD1,CASSQDQGASEQYF
TRBJ2-1,TRBV11-1,TRBD1,CASSYRGTTHNEQFF
TRBJ1-2,TRBV7-2,TRBD1,CASSLTGTGMDYGYTF
TRBJ2-5,TRBV2,.,CASAPGLASRGGETQYF
TRBJ1-4,TRBV28,.,CAAQGEKLFF
TRBJ2-5,TRBV19,TRBD1,CASSIYRGRETQYF
TRBJ2-7,TRBV2,TRBD1,CASSPGQGWHEQYF
TRBJ1-5,TRBV4-1,.,CASSQDPNQPQHF
TRBJ2-3,TRBV7-9,TRBD2,CASSFGLAGFTDTQYF
TRBJ1-1,TRBV27,.,CASSPLGWTVNTEAFF
TRBJ1-2,TRBV12-3/TRBV12-4,.,CASSWDEANYGYTF
TRBJ2-1,TRBV12-5,TRBD2,CASGSLAGMDEQFF
TRBJ2-1,TRBV6-6,.,CASSFRTPSRDEQFF
TRBJ1-6,TRBV5-4,.,CASSLEGAYNSPLHF
TRBJ2-5,TRBV4-1,TRBD2,CASRRLAGVARETQYF
TRBJ2-1,TRBV28,.,CASSSPPKGLDEQFF
TRBJ2-3,TRBV3-1,.,CASSQEFRGTDTQYF
TRBJ2-3,TRBV20-1,.,CSASGATDTQYF
TRBJ2-2,TRBV11-2,TRBD1,CASSLDPAGGFTGELFF
TRBJ2-1,TRBV7-2,.,CASSFLGNEQFF
TRBJ2-3,TRBV11-2,TRBD2,CASSLEGGRFGDTQYF
TRBJ2-3,TRBV28,TRBD2,CASSPPGGRAGSDTQYF
TRBJ2-2,TRBV7-8,TRBD2,CASTERWSREGPGELFF
TRBJ2-1,TRBV5-3,.,CARRPLRNDNEQFF
TRBJ2-5,TRBV6-5,.,CATRAMQETQYF
TRBJ1-5,TRBV7-9,TRBD1,CASSLFSGQGGNQPQHF
TRBJ2-1,TRBV2,TRBD1,CASSEQGESYNEQFF
TRBJ2-6,TRBV6-2/TRBV6-3,.,CASKTRSSGANVLTF
TRBJ1-2,TRBV7-2,.,CASSLSIGQQYGYTF
TRBJ2-1,TRBV24-1,.,CATSDRDLPNSYNEQFF
TRBJ2-1,TRBV11-2,TRBD1,CASSLDLLRDREYNEQFF
TRBJ2-3,TRBV7-2,TRBD2,CASSLGLAVTDTQYF
TRBJ2-3,TRBV11-3,TRBD2,CASSLDRAGGRHTQYF
TRBJ2-5,TRBV20-1,TRBD1,CSARDGGQVTTQYF
TRBJ2-7,TRBV7-2,TRBD2,CASSTRLAGDEQYF
TRBJ1-2,TRBV18,TRBD1,CASSQAGQGIDYGYTF
TRBJ1-1,TRBV5-4,.,CASSFTGGAPNTEAFF
TRBJ2-1,TRBV4-2,.,CASSQGGDNEQFF
TRBJ2-3,TRBV11-2,TRBD1,CASSLFGTGGADTQYF
TRBJ2-1,TRBV20-1,TRBD2,CSAIPGLVWNEQFF
TRBJ2-7,TRBV5-8,TRBD2,CASKPPGTSSYEQYF
TRBJ1-2,TRBV19,.,CASSNTIAGGLRGYTF
TRBJ1-2,TRBV7-3,.,CASSPVGGFGYTF
TRBJ1-3,TRBV11-2,.,CASSLDGSGGHSGNTIYF
TRBJ2-1,TRBV9,.,CASSVVWGVEQFF
TRBJ2-1,TRBV7-2,.,CASSFTNPYNEQFF
TRBJ2-5,TRBV7-6,.,CASRGGTAVQETQYF